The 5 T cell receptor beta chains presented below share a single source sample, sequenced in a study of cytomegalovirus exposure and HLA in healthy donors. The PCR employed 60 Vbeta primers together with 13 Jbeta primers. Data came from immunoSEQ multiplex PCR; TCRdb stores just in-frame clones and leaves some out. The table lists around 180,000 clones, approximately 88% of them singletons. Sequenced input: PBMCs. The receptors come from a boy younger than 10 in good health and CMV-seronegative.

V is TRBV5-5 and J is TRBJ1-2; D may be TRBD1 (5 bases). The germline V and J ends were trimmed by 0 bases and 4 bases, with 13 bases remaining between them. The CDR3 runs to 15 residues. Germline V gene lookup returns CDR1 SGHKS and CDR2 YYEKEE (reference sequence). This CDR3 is CASSLAGGIGYGYTF. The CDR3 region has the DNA TGTGCCAGCAGCTTGGCCGGGGGGATCGGCTATGGCTACACCTTC.

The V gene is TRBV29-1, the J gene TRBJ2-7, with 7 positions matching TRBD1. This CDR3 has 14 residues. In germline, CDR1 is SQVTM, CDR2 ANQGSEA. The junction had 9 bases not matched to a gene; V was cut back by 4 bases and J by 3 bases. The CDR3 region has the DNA TGCAGCGTTGCAACAAGGGACAGCAGCTACGAGCAGTACTTC. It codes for CSVATRDSSYEQYF.

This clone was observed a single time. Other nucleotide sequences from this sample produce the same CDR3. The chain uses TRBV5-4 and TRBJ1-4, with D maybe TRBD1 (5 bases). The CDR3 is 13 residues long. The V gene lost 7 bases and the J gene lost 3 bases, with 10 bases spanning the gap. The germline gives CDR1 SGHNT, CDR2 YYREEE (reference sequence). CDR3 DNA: TGTGCCAGCCAATGGGGCTCTAATGAAAAACTGTTTTTT. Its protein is CASQWGSNEKLFF. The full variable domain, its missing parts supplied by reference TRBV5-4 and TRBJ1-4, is ETGVTQSPTHLIKTRGQQVTLRCSSQSGHNTVSWYQQALGQGPQFIFQYYREEENGRGNFPPRFSGLQFPNYSSELNVNALELDDSALYLCASQWGSNEKLFFGSGTQLSVL.

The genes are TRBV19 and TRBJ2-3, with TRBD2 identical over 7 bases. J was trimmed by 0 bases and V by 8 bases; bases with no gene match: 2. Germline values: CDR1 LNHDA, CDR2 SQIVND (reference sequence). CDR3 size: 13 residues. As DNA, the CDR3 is TGTGCCAGTCTAGCGGCTAGCACAGATACGCAGTATTTT. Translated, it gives CASLAASTDTQYF.

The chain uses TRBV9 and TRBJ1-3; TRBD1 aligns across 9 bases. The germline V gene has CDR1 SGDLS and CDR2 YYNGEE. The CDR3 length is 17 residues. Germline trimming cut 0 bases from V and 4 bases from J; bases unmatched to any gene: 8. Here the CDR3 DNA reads TGTGCCAGCAGCGTAGCCGGCGTCGGGACAGGGGGAAACACCATATATTTT. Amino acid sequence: CASSVAGVGTGGNTIYF.